The present TCR beta chain was sequenced within a study of T-cell reconstitution after alpha-beta-depleted transplantation in children. This clonotype appeared a few times. Construction of the TCRbeta library involved unique molecular identifiers. One entry per CDR3 protein results from TCRdb running MiXCR on the PCR reads. The sample holds about 500,000 distinct CDR3 sequences, over 25% seen once. This CDR3 is 15 amino acids long. This specimen was PBMCs from the stem cell graft donor, taken from the stem cell graft. The sequence was obtained from a human donor who donated a stem cell graft to a child with aplastic anemia. The rearrangement uses TRBV12-2 and TRBJ2-1; TRBD2 is the table's D call, not checked against the DNA. TRBV12-2 is a pseudogene segment. The CDR3 DNA reads as TGTGCAAGTCGCCCGGGACTAGCGGGAGCGAATGAGCAGTTCTTC. It translates to CASRPGLAGANEQFF.